The present T cell receptor (beta chain) was sequenced within a study of blood T cell repertoires in COVID-19. Study in general: The United States, Italy and Spain provided the acute and convalescent COVID-19 samples.

Germline V lookup: CDR1 MNHEY, CDR2 SVGAGI. The ends were cut back, 5 bases at V and 0 bases at J, with 13 bases in the middle. The CDR3 is made up of 15 amino acids. Original analysis: Researchers report that nucleated cell counts were estimated from reference gene primer amplification. Only in-frame clones appear in the TCRdb table, and some are missing; sequencing was by immunoSEQ multiplex PCR. V and J calls and clone size are given by that table; D and trimming were obtained from the DNA. The data hold some 95,000 clones, with around 80% observed a single time. The receptor was isolated from a man aged 50 to 59 who had recovered from COVID-19. The rearrangement joins TRBV6-5 to TRBJ2-5, with D possibly being TRBD1 (6 bases). Sequenced sample: peripheral blood. CDR3 sequence (DNA): TGTGCCAGCAGTCGCAGGGGCTGGTACCAAGAGACCCAGTACTTC. This translates into CASSRRGWYQETQYF.